These 22 T cell receptor beta chains originate from one sample sequenced in a study of blood T cell repertoires in COVID-19. The data were produced by immunoSEQ multiplex PCR, yet TCRdb's version contains in-frame clones alone and is incomplete. Found here are fewer than 200,000 clones, approximately 80% of them singletons; the top ten hold about 20%. Sample: peripheral blood. Receptors were obtained from a woman of 80 years or more with acute or convalescent COVID-19.

The chain employs TRBV5-1 and TRBJ2-5; 10 nucleotides align to TRBD1. Germline values: CDR1 SGHRS, CDR2 YFSETQ. The V gene end was trimmed by 4 bases and the J gene end by 3 bases; junction bases not matched to a gene: 3. This CDR3 comprises 14 residues. The CDR3 here is CASSQGTGEETQYF. The DNA of the CDR3 is TGCGCCAGCAGCCAGGGGACAGGGGAAGAGACCCAGTACTTC.

The chain employs TRBV10-3 and TRBJ1-2; D might be TRBD1 (5 bases). V gave up 6 bases and J gave up 10 bases, with 12 bases separating them. CDR3 length: 11 residues. CDR1 is ENHRY, CDR2 SYGVKD, per germline. The CDR3 DNA follows: TGTGCCATCAGCAGGGATGTTGACTACACCTTC. It yields the protein CAISRDVDYTF.

This rearrangement joins TRBV6-1 to TRBJ2-5; 14 nucleotides line up with TRBD2. The CDR3 extends over 16 amino acids. J gave up 4 bases and V 4 bases, and 5 bases lay outside the gene matches. Germline values: CDR1 MNHNS, CDR2 SASEGT. In DNA, the CDR3 is TGTGCCAGCAGTGGTATGACTAGCGGGAGGGGAGAGACCCAGTACTTC. Protein sequence: CASSGMTSGRGETQYF.

This clone was seen repeatedly, ten times or more. Different DNA sequences within this sample yield the same CDR3. This chain uses TRBV18 with TRBJ1-2, with 8 bases aligning to TRBD1. V lost 6 bases, J lost 3 bases, and 6 bases stayed unmatched. Germline-derived CDR1 and CDR2 are KGHSH and LQKENI. The CDR3 consists of 14 residues. CDR3 nucleotide sequence: TGTGCCAGCTCCCGGACAGGGCGGGACTATGGCTACACCTTC. It encodes CASSRTGRDYGYTF.

V gene TRBV5-1 combines with J gene TRBJ1-1, with 11 positions matching TRBD1. V lost 3 bases and J lost 7; bases outside the gene matches: 5. This CDR3 has 14 residues. The V gene's germline CDR1 is SGHRS and CDR2 YFSETQ. The DNA for the CDR3 is TGCGCCAGCAGCTCGGGACAGGGGGAGGATGAAGCTTTCTTT. As protein: CASSSGQGEDEAFF.

The chain is built from TRBV5-4 and TRBJ2-3, with 12 bases fitting TRBD2. CDR3 length: 20 residues. The V gene's germline CDR1 is SGHNT and CDR2 YYREEE (reference sequence). Trimming at V came to 4 bases and at J to 4 bases, leaving 19 bases not matched to a gene. The CDR3 is CASSLIRTSGIMGAPDTQYF. CDR3 coding DNA: TGTGCCAGCAGCCTAATAAGGACTAGCGGGATTATGGGGGCCCCAGATACGCAGTATTTT.

The J gene is TRBJ2-3, the V gene TRBV20-1; TRBD2 agrees at 10 bases. Germline trimming cut 3 bases from V and 0 bases from J; bases unmatched to any gene: 9. Germline CDR1 is DFQATT and CDR2 is SNEGSKA (reference sequence). CDR3 size: 17 residues. CDR3 loop: CSASAASGRGSTDTQYF. CDR3 nucleotide sequence: TGCAGTGCTAGTGCGGCTAGCGGGAGAGGGAGCACAGATACGCAGTATTTT.

The chain employs TRBV27 and TRBJ1-2, with 9 bases matching TRBD1. The V and J ends lost 6 bases and 4 bases, in that order; junction bases with no gene match: 9. The CDR3 has 15 residues. CDR1 is MNHEY and CDR2 is SMNVEV in the germline V gene (reference sequence). The CDR3 DNA reads TGTGCCAGCAGGGGCCGAAGGACAGGGGTCTATGGCTACACCTTC. Amino acid sequence: CASRGRRTGVYGYTF.

The chain is built from TRBV15 and TRBJ2-5; 7 bases map to TRBD1. V shed 1 base and J 2 bases; nucleotides not matched to a gene: 16. This CDR3 spans 19 amino acids. Per the germline V gene, CDR1 is LNHNV and CDR2 is YYDKDF (reference sequence). CDR3 bases: TGTGCCACCAGCAGAGCCCCTACATGGGGCAGGGGGAGACAAGAGACCCAGTACTTC. It encodes CATSRAPTWGRGRQETQYF.

This rearrangement joins TRBV4-2 to TRBJ2-3; 7 positions agree with TRBD2. This CDR3 region has 16 residues. V shed 1 base and J 5 bases; nucleotides not matched to a gene: 9. CDR1 is LGHNA, CDR2 YNFKEQ, per germline. The CDR3 here is CASSQVVGGVKDTQYF. Here the CDR3 DNA reads TGTGCCAGCAGCCAAGTCGTGGGAGGGGTAAAAGATACGCAGTATTTT.

J is TRBJ2-5 and V is TRBV15; D might be TRBD1 (5 bases). CDR1 LNHNV and CDR2 YYDKDF come from the germline V gene (reference sequence). Trimming removed 0 bases at V and 4 bases at J, with 9 bases between. The CDR3 is made up of 14 amino acids. The CDR3 region is CATSRDRAGETQYF. In DNA form, the CDR3 reads TGTGCCACCAGCAGAGACAGGGCCGGAGAGACCCAGTACTTC.

The rearrangement links TRBV10-2 to TRBJ2-2; the D gene is possibly TRBD1 (5 bases). CDR1 is WSHSY and CDR2 is SAAADI in the germline V gene. Trimming pared 0 bases from V and 1 base from J, leaving 9 bases between. The CDR3 spans 16 residues. CDR3 coding DNA: TGCGCCAGCAGTGAGTCGGGGCCAATGAACACCGGGGAGCTGTTTTTT. Encoded protein: CASSESGPMNTGELFF.

With respect to this clone: Other DNA variants within this sample encode the same CDR3. This chain links TRBV29-1 with TRBJ2-1, with 10 bases that match TRBD1. There are 14 residues in the CDR3. The V gene's germline CDR1 is SQVTM and CDR2 ANQGSEA. With 3 bases clipped from V and 3 bases from J, the junction kept 2 bases outside the gene matches. The CDR3 nucleotides read TGCAGCGTTGAGAGGGACAGGGGCTACAATGAGCAGTTCTTC. This gives the protein CSVERDRGYNEQFF.

The chain links TRBV5-4 to TRBJ2-1; 7 bases agree with TRBD1. The germline gives CDR1 SGHNT, CDR2 YYREEE (reference sequence). The CDR3 extends over 17 amino acids. V trimming: 1 base; J trimming: 0 bases; junction bases outside the gene matches: 7. The CDR3 DNA reads as TGTGCCAGCAGCTTGCCACGACAGGGAATCTCCTACAATGAGCAGTTCTTC. Translation gives CASSLPRQGISYNEQFF.

This rearrangement joins TRBV5-1 to TRBJ2-1; the D gene is possibly TRBD1 (6 bases). This CDR3 is built from 17 residues. Between the trimmed V and J ends, which lost 4 bases and 9 bases, there was a span of 26 bases. Germline V gene data show CDR1 as SGHRS and CDR2 as YFSETQ. CDR3 residues: CASSRQGIGPTIGEQFF. In DNA, the CDR3 is TGCGCCAGCAGCCGGCAGGGGATAGGGCCTACCATCGGTGAGCAGTTCTTC.

This rearrangement joins TRBV6-5 to TRBJ2-3; D gene uncertain. From germline, CDR1 is MNHEY and CDR2 SVGAGI. With 7 bases removed from V and 1 base from J, the gap between germline ends came to 9 bases. This CDR3 is built from 13 residues. The chain's CDR3 is CASTPPGTDTQYF. CDR3 bases: TGTGCCAGCACCCCTCCGGGCACAGATACGCAGTATTTT.

V usage is TRBV4-2 and J usage is TRBJ1-1; D is unresolved. The length of the CDR3 is 14 residues. The germline V and J ends were trimmed by 1 base and 2 bases, with 8 bases remaining between them. Germline V CDR1 and CDR2: LGHNA, YNFKEQ. The CDR3 spells CASSQVLINTEAFF. DNA of the CDR3: TGTGCCAGCAGCCAAGTACTGATAAACACTGAAGCTTTCTTT.

This clone has a single count. The chain carries TRBV4-1 and TRBJ1-2; D is unresolved. Germline loops: CDR1 MGHRA, CDR2 YSYEKL. Trimming pared 3 bases from V and 4 bases from J, leaving 9 bases between. The CDR3 contains 13 residues. In nucleotides, the CDR3 is TGCGCCAGCAGCCAGGCTTCCTTCTATGGCTACACCTTC. Translated, it gives CASSQASFYGYTF.

This clone was observed a handful of times. The CDR3 loop reads CASSYSATSDEQYF. The CDR3 coding sequence is TGTGCCAGCAGTTACTCCGCGACTAGCGACGAGCAGTACTTC. The gene calls are TRBV6-5 and TRBJ2-7; 8 bases are a match to TRBD2. In germline, CDR1 is MNHEY, CDR2 SVGAGI. The CDR3 has 14 residues. The V segment lost 0 bases and the J segment 5 bases; nucleotides outside the gene matches: 3.

The CDR3 DNA sequence: TGCGCCAGCAGCCAAGACTTCCGGGGGAACACTGAAGCTTTCTTT. It translates to CASSQDFRGNTEAFF. The chain couples TRBV4-3 to TRBJ1-1; D is uncertain. Trimming removed 0 bases at V and 1 base at J, with 9 bases between. Germline V gene data show CDR1 as LGHNA and CDR2 as YSLEER. This CDR3 is 15 amino acids long.

The genes are TRBV18 and TRBJ1-1; a weak D match, TRBD1 (5 bases). CDR1 is KGHSH and CDR2 is LQKENI in the germline V gene. The CDR3 covers 15 residues. The ends were cut back, 1 base at V and 1 base at J, with 10 bases in the middle. In DNA form, the CDR3 reads TGTGCCAGCTCACCACAGATCGACAGGAACACTGAAGCTTTCTTT. Protein product: CASSPQIDRNTEAFF.

This clone was detected only once. V gene TRBV5-5 combines with J gene TRBJ1-6; 7 positions agree with TRBD1. The V gene's germline CDR1 is SGHKS and CDR2 YYEKEE (reference sequence). The CDR3 has 14 residues. J was trimmed by 8 bases and V by 4 bases; bases with no gene match: 6. DNA for the CDR3: TGTGCCAGCAGCATAACAGGGGAGGATTCACCCCTCCACTTT. It translates to CASSITGEDSPLHF.